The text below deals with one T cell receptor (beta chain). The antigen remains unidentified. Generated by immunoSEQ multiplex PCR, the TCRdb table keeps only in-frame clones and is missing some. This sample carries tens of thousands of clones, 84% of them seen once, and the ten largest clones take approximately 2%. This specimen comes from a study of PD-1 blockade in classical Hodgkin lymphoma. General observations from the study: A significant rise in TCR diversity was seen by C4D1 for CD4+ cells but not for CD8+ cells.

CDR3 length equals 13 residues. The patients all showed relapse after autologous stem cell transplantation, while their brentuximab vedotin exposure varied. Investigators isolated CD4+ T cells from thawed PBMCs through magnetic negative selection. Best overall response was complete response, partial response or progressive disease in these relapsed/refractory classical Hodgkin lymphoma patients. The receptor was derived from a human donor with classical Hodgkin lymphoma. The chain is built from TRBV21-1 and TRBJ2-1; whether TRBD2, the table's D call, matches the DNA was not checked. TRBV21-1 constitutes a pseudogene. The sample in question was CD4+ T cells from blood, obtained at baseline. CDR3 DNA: TGTGCCAGCAGCAAAGGTAGCGGCAATGAGCAGTTCTTC. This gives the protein CASSKGSGNEQFF.